This T cell receptor (beta chain) was obtained from a study of blood T cell repertoires in COVID-19. Study-level background: Collection of acute and convalescent COVID-19 samples took place in the United States, Italy and Spain. T cells, B-cell-depleted T cells, or PBMCs supplied cDNA or gDNA.

In the authors' methods: Amplification of reference gene primers was used by the study to estimate nucleated cell counts. Data came from immunoSEQ multiplex PCR; TCRdb stores just in-frame clones and leaves some out. V, J and clone size are those of that table, while D and trimming were read from the DNA. The sample has about 270,000 clones; 80% to 90% are singletons. The CDR3 is 16 amino acids. With 4 bases clipped from V and 4 bases from J, the junction kept 10 bases outside the gene matches. Germline V CDR1 and CDR2: SGHRS, YFSETQ. This clone was seen once. V gene TRBV5-1 combines with J gene TRBJ2-1; TRBD1 aligns across 8 bases. This TCR was recovered from a woman aged 25-40 years with COVID-19, enrolled during active disease. Material for sequencing was peripheral blood. The chain's CDR3 is CASSVPQGAGYNEQFF. As DNA, the CDR3 is TGCGCCAGCAGCGTGCCTCAGGGGGCTGGGTACAATGAGCAGTTCTTC.